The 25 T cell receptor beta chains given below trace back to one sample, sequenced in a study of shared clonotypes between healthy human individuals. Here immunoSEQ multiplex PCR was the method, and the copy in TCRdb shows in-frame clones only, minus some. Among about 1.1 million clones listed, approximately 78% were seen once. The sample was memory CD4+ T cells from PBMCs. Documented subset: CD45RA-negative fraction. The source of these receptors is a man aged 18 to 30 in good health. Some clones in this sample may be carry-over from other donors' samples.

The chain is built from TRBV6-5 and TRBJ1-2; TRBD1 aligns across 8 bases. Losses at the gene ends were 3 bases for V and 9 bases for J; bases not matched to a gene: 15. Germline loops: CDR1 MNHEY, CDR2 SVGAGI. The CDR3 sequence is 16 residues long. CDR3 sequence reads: CASSYGAGTGTFRYTF. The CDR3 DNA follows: TGTGCCAGCAGTTATGGGGCCGGGACAGGCACCTTTCGCTACACCTTC.

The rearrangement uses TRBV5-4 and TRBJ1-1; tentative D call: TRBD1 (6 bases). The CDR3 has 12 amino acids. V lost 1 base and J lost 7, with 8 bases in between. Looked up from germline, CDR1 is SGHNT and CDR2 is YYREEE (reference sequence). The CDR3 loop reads CASSLMDSEAFF. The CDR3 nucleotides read TGTGCCAGCAGCTTGATGGACAGTGAAGCTTTCTTT.

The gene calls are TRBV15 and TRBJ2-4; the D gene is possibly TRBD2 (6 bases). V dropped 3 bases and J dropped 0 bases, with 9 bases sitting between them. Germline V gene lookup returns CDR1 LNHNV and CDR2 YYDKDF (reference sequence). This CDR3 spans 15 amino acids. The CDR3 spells CATSRAGLAKNIQYF. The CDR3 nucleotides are TGTGCCACCAGCAGGGCGGGGCTAGCCAAAAACATTCAGTACTTC.

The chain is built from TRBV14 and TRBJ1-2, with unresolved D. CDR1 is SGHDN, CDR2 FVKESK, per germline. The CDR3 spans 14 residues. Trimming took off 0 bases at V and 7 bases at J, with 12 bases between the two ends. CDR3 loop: CASSQDLVWGGYTF. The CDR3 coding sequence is TGTGCCAGCAGCCAAGATCTCGTCTGGGGTGGCTACACCTTC.

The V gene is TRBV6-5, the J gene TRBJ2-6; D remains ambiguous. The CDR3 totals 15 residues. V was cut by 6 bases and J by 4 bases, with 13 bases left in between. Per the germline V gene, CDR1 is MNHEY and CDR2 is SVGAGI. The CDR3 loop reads CASRGMAAGANVLTF. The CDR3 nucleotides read TGTGCCAGCAGGGGAATGGCGGCCGGGGCCAACGTCCTGACTTTC.

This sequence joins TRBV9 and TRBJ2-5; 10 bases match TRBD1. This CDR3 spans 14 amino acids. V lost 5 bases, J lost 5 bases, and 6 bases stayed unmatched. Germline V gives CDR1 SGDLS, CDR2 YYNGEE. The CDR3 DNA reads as TGTGCCAGCAGTCCGGGACAGGGGTGGGAGACCCAGTACTTC. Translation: CASSPGQGWETQYF.

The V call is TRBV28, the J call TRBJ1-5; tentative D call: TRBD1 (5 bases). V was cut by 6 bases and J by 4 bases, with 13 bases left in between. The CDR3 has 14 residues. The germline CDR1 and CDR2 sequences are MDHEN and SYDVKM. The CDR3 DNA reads TGTGCCAGCAGCCCCAAGAACAGGAATCAGCCCCAGCATTTT. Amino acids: CASSPKNRNQPQHF.

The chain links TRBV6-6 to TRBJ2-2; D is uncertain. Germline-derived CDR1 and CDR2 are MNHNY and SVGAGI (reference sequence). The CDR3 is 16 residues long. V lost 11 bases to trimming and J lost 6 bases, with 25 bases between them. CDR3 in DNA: TGTGCCGCGCTTGGGAAGGCTAGTATAATTTCCGGGGAGCTGTTTTTT. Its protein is CAALGKASIISGELFF.

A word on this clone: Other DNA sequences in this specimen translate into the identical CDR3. CDR3 region: CASSTPSSSYEQYF. CDR3 sequence (DNA): TGTGCCAGCAGCACTCCTTCAAGCTCCTACGAGCAGTACTTC. The chain has TRBV28 and TRBJ2-7, with D unresolved. This CDR3 comprises 14 residues. Deletions cut 6 bases from V and 0 bases from J, with 12 bases between. Germline V lookup: CDR1 MDHEN, CDR2 SYDVKM.

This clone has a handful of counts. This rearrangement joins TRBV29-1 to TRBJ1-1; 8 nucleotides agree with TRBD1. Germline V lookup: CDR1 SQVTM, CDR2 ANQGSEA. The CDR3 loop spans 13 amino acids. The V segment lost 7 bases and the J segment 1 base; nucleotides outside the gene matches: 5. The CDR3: CSARQGRNTEAFF. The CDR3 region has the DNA TGCAGCGCCCGACAGGGGAGGAACACTGAAGCTTTCTTT. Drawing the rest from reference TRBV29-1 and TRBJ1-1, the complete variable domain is SAVISQKPSRDICQRGTSLTIQCQVDSQVTMMFWYRQQPGQSLTLIATANQGSEATYESGFVIDKFPISRPNLTFSTLTVSNMSPEDSSIYLCSARQGRNTEAFFGQGTRLTVV.

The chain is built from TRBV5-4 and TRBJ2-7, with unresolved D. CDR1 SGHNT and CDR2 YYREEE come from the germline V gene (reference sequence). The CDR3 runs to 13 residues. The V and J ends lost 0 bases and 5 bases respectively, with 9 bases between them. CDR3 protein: CASSLAAPDEQYF. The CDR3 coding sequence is TGTGCCAGCAGCTTGGCCGCTCCGGACGAGCAGTACTTC.

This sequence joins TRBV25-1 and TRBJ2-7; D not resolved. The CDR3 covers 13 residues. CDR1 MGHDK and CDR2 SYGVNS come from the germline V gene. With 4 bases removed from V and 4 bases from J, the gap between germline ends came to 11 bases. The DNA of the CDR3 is TGTGCCAGCAGTGTCGGAGCTTTATACGAGCAGTACTTC. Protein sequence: CASSVGALYEQYF.

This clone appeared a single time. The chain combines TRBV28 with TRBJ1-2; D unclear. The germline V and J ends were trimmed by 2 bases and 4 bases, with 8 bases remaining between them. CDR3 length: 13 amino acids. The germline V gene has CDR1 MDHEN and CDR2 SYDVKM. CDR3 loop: CASSLVQTYGYTF. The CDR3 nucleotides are TGTGCCAGCAGTTTAGTCCAAACCTATGGCTACACCTTC.

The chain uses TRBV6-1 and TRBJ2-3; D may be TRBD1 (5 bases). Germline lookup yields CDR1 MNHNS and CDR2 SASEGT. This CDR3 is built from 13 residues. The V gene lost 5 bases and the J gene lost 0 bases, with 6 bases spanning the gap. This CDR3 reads CASSRTSTDTQYF. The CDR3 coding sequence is TGTGCCAGCAGTCGGACAAGCACAGATACGCAGTATTTT.

In nucleotides, the CDR3 is TGTGCCAGCAGTTTGTGGCGGGAGGGAAATGAGCAGTTCTTC. This sequence encodes CASSLWREGNEQFF. The rearrangement links TRBV28 to TRBJ2-1; TRBD2 matches at 9 bases. The junction had 4 bases not matched to a gene; V was cut back by 3 bases and J by 7 bases. The CDR3 has 14 residues. The germline CDR1 and CDR2 sequences are MDHEN and SYDVKM.

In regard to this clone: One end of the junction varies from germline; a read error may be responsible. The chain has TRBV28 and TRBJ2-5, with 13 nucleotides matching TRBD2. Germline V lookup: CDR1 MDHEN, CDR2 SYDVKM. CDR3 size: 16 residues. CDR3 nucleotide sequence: TGTGCCAGCGGTTTATGGGGGACTAGCGGGAAAGAGACCCAGTACTTC. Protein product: CASGLWGTSGKETQYF.

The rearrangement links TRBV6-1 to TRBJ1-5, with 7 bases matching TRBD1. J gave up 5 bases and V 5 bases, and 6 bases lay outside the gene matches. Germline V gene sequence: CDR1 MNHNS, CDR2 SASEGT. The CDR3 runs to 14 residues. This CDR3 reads CASSQQGTYQPQHF. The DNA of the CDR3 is TGTGCCAGCAGTCAACAGGGGACATATCAGCCCCAGCATTTT.

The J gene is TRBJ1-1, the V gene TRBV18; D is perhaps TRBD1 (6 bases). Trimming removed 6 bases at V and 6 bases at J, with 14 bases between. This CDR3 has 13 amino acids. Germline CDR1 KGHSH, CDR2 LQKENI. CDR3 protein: CASSLRGAPEAFF. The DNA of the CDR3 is TGTGCCAGCTCCCTCCGGGGGGCCCCTGAAGCTTTCTTT. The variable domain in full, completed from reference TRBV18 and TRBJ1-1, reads NAGVMQNPRHLVRRRGQEARLRCSPMKGHSHVYWYRQLPEEGLKFMVYLQKENIIDESGMPKERFSAEFPKEGPSILRIQQVVRGDSAAYFCASSLRGAPEAFFGQGTRLTVV.

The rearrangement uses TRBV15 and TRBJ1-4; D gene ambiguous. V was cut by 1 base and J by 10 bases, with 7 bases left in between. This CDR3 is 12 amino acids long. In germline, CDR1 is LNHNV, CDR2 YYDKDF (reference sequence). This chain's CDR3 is CATSRGSGKLFF. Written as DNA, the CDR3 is TGTGCCACCAGCAGAGGTAGCGGAAAACTGTTTTTT.

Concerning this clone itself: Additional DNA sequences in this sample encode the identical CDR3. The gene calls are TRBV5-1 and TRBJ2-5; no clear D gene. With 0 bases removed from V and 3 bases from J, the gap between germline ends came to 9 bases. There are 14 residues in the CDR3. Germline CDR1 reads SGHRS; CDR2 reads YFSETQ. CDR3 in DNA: TGCGCCAGCAGCTTGGCCGGACGGGAAGAGACCCAGTACTTC. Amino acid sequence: CASSLAGREETQYF.

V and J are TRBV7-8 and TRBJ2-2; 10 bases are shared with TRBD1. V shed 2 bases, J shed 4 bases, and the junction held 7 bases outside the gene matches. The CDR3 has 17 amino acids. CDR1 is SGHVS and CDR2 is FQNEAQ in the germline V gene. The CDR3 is CASSLHGTGEGTGELFF. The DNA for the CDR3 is TGTGCCAGCAGCTTACACGGGACAGGGGAGGGCACCGGGGAGCTGTTTTTT.

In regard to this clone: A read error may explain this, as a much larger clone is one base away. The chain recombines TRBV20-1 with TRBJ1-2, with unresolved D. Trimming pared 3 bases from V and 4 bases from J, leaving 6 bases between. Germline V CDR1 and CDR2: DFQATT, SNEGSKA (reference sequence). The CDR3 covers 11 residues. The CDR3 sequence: CSARGAYGYTF. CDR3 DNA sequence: TGCAGTGCTAGGGGTGCCTATGGCTACACCTTC.

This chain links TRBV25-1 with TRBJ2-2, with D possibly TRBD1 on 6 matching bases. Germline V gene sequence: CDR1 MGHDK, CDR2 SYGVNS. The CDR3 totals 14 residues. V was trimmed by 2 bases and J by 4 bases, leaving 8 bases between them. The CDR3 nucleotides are TGTGCCAGCAGTGAAGGGGGCCGCACCGGGGAGCTGTTTTTT. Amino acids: CASSEGGRTGELFF.

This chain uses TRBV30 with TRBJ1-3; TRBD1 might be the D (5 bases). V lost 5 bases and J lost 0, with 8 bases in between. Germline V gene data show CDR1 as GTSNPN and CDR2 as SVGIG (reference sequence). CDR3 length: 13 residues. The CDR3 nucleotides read TGTGCCTGGGACAGTAGCTCTGGAAACACCATATATTTT. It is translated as CAWDSSSGNTIYF.

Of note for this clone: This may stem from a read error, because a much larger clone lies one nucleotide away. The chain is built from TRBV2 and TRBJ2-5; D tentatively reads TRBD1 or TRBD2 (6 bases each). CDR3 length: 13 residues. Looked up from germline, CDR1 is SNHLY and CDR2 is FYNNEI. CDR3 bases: TGTGCCAGCATGGGGGGCAGGCAAGAGACCCGGTACTTC. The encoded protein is CASMGGRQETRYF.